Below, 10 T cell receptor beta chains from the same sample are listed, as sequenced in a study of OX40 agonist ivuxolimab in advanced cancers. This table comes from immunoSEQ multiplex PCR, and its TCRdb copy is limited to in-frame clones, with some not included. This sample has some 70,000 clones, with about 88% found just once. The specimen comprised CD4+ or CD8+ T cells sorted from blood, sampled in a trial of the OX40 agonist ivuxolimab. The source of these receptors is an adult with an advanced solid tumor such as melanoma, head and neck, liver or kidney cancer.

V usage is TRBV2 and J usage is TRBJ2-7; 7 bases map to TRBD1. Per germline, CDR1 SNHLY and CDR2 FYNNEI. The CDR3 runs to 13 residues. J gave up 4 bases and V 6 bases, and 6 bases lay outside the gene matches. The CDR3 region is CASRAGTVYEQYF. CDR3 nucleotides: TGTGCCAGCAGGGCAGGGACAGTATACGAGCAGTACTTC.

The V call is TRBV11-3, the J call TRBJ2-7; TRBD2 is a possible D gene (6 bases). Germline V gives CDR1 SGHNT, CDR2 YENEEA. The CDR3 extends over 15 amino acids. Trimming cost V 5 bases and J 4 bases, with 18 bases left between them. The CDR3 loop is CASSPGGDRQYEQYF. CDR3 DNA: TGTGCCAGCAGCCCCGGCGGGGATAGGCAATACGAGCAGTACTTC.

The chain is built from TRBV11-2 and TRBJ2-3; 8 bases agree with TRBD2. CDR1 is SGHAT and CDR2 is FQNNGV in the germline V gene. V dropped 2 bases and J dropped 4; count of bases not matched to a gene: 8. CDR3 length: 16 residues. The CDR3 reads CASSLLGSGNADTQYF. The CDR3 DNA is TGTGCCAGCAGCTTATTGGGTAGCGGGAACGCAGATACGCAGTATTTT.

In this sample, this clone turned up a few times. The CDR3 here is CACHPPRAQTDTQYF. Written as DNA, the CDR3 is TGTGCCTGCCACCCACCGAGGGCCCAAACAGATACGCAGTATTTT. This rearrangement joins TRBV30 to TRBJ2-3; weak D call: TRBD2 (5 bases). This CDR3 contains 15 residues. Trimming left V 6 bases short and J 3 bases short, with 19 bases between. Germline values: CDR1 GTSNPN, CDR2 SVGIG (reference sequence).

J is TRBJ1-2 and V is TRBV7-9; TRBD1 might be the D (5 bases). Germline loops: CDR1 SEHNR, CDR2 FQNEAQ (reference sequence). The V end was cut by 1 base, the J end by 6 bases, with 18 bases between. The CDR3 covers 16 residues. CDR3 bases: TGTGCCAGCAGCTTAGAAAGTTCAGGGAGAGGAAATGGCTACACCTTC. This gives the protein CASSLESSGRGNGYTF. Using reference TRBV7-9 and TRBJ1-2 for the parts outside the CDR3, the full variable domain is DTGVSQNPRHKITKRGQNVTFRCDPISEHNRLYWYRQTLGQGPEFLTYFQNEAQLEKSRLLSDRFSAERPKGSFSTLEIQRTEQGDSAMYLCASSLESSGRGNGYTFGSGTRLTVV.

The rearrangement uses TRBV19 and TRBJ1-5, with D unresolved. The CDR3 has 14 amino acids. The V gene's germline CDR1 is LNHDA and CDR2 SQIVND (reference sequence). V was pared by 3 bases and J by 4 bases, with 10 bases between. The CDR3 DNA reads TGTGCCAGTAGTATTTTTGGGTTTAATCAGCCCCAGCATTTT. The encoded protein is CASSIFGFNQPQHF.

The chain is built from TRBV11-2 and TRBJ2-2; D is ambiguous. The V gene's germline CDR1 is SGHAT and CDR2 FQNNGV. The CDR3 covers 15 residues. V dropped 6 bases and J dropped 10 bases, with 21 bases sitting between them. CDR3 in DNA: TGTGCCAGCAGGCAACCGGCGGAAAGGGTGGTGGAGCTGTTTTTT. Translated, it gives CASRQPAERVVELFF.

The CDR3 DNA follows: TGCGCCAGCAGCATACGGGGCCAGAACACTGAAGCTTTCTTT. Protein product: CASSIRGQNTEAFF. This sequence joins TRBV5-1 and TRBJ1-1; a possible D gene is TRBD1 (5 bases). The CDR3 consists of 14 residues. V was cut by 4 bases and J by 1 base, with 11 bases left in between. Germline CDR1 reads SGHRS; CDR2 reads YFSETQ.

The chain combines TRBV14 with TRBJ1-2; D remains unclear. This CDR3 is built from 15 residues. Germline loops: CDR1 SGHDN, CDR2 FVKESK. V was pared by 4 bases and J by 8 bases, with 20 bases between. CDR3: CASSRDPGRFTGYTF. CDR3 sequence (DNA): TGTGCCAGCAGCCGTGACCCTGGACGCTTTACCGGCTACACCTTC.

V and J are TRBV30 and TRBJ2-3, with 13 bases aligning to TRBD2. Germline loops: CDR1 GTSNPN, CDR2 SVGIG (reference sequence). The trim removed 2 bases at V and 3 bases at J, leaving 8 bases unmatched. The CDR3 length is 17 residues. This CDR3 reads CAWSSTSGGALTDTQYF. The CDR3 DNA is TGTGCCTGGAGTTCTACTAGCGGGGGGGCCCTAACAGATACGCAGTATTTT.